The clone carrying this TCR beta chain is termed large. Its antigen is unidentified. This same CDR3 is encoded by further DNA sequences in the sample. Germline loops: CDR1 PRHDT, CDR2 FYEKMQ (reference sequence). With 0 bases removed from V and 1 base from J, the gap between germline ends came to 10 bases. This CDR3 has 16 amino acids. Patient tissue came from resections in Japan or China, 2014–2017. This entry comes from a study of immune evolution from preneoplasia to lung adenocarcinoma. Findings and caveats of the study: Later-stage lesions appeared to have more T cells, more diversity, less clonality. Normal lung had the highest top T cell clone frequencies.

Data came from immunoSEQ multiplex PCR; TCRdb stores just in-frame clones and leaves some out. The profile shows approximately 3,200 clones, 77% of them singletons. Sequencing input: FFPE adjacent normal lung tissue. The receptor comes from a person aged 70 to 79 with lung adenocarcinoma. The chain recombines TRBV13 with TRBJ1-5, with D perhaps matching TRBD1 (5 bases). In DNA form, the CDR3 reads TGTGCCAGCAGCTTAGGGGGGGGAAGGAGCAATCAGCCCCAGCATTTT. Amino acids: CASSLGGGRSNQPQHF.